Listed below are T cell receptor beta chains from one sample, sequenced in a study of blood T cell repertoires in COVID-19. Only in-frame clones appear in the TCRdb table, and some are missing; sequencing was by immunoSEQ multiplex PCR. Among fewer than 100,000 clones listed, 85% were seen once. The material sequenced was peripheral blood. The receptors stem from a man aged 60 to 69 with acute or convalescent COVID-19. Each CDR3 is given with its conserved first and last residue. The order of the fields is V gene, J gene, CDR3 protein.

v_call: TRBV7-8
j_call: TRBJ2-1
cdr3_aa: CASSPIFGSTNEQFF

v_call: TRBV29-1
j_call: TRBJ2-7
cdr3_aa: CSVSSLGGYEQYF

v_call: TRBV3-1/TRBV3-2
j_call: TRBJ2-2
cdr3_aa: CASSPKVTTSSGELFF

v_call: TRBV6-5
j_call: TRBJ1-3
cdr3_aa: CASRQDRSGNTIYF

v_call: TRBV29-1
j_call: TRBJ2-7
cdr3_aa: CSVAGGLALTYEQYF

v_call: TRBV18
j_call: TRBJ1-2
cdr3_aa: CASSPGQGTNYGYTF

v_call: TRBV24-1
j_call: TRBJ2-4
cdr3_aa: CATQASGGNIQYF

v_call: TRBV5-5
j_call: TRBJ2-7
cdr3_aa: CASSSPTGWEEQYF

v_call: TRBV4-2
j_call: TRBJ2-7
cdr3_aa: CASSQELAGPLKGEQYF

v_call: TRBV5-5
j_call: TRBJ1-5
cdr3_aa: CASSLGQGPWGNQPQHF

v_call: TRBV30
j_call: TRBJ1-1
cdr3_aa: CAWSGDRAEAFF

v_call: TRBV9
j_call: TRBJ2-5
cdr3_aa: CASSPNYGTEETQYF

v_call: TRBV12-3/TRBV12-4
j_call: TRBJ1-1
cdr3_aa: CASSPGGDTEAFF

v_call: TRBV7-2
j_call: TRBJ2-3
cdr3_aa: CASSARTGITDTQYF

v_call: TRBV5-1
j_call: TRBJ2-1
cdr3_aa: CASSLARGYPNEQFF

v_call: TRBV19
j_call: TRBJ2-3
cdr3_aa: CASSMGPSTDTQYF

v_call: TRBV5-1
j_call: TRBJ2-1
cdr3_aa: CASSLSSVEQFF

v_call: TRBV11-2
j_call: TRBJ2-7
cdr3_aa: CAITGTGSYEQYF

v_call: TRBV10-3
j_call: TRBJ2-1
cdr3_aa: CAISTSGNGNEQFF

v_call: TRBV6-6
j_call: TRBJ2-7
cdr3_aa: CASSPTSGSYEQYF

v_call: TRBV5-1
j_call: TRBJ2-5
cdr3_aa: CASSQAQGQTQYF

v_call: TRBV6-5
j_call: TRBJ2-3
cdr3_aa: CASKKRGLTDTQYF

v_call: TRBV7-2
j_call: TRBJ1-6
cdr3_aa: CASSLRQGNSPLHF

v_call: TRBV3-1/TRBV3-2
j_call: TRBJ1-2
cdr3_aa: CASSQDSHYGYTF

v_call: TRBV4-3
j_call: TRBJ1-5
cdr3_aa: CASSQDLPGQSNQPQHF

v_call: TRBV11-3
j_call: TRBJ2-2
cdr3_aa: CASSKRQGAHGELFF

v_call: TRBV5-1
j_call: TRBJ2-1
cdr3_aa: CASSFDRTSGSSYNEQFF

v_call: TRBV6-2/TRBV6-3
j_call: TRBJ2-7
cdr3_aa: CASSYRFDRGYEQYF

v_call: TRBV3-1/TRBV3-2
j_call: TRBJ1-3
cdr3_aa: CASSQGQGTGNTIYF

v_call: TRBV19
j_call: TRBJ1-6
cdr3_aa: CASSISVARTPLHF

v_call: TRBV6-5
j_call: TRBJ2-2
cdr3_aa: CASSYSAGNGELFF

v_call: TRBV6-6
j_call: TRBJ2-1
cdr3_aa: CASKLAGGNEQFF

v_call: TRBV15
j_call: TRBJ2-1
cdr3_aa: CATSRNPRDEQFF

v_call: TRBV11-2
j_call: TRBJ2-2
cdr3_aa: CASSLLLNTGELFF

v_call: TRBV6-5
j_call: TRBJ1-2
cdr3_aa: CASSYSWAGGYTF

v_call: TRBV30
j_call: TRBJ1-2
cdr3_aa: CAWQPGDRYGYTF

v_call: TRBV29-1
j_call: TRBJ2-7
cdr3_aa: CSVVRGQYEQYF

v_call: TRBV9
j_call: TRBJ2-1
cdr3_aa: CASSPISRASGENEQFF

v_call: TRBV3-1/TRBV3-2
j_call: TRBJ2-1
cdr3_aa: CASSRAGEAYNEQFF

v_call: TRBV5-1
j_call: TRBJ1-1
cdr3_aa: CASSLDTGGTEAFF

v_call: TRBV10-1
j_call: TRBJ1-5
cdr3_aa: CASSLHRDRGFGNQPQHF

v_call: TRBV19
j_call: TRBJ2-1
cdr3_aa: CASSGTSRRYNEQFF

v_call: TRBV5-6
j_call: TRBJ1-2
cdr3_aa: CASSLVSGYGYTF

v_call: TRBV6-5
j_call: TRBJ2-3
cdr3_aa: CASRSPGWDTQYF

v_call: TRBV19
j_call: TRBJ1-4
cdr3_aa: CASSRTQGINEKLFF